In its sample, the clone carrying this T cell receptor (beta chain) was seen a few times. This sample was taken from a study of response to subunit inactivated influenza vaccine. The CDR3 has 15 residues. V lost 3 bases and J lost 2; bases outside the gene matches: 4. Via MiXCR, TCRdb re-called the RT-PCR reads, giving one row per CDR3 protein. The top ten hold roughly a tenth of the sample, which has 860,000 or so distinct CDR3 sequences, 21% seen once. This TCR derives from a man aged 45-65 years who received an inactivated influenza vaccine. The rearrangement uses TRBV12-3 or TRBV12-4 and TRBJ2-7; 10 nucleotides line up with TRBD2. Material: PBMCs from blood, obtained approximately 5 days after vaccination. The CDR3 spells CASSFLLAGAYEQYF. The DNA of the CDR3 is TGTGCCAGCAGTTTCTTGCTAGCGGGGGCCTACGAGCAGTACTTC.